The clone carrying this T cell receptor (beta chain) has just a few counts. Its antigen is unidentified. The data originate from a study of T cell repertoires in cytomegalovirus infection. General study points: Dominating the ex vivo response were HLA-C-restricted CMV-specific TCR beta clonotypes.

TCRdb re-called the reads through MiXCR, storing one row per CDR3 protein. This sample has about 450,000 distinct CDR3 sequences, with roughly 31% found just once. This CDR3 spans 16 amino acids. V lost 4 bases and J 1 base, leaving 15 bases between the germline ends. Germline V gene lookup returns CDR1 KGHSH and CDR2 LQKENI. The specimen sequenced was PBMCs. This TCR derives from a human donor in good health (CMV status not recorded). Some clones in this sample may be carry-over from other donors' samples. The rearrangement uses TRBV18 and TRBJ2-3; D might be TRBD1 or TRBD2, each matching 5 bases. The DNA of the CDR3 is TGTGCCAGCTCACGGCTCAGGGAGCCAGGCACAGATACGCAGTATTTT. This sequence encodes CASSRLREPGTDTQYF.